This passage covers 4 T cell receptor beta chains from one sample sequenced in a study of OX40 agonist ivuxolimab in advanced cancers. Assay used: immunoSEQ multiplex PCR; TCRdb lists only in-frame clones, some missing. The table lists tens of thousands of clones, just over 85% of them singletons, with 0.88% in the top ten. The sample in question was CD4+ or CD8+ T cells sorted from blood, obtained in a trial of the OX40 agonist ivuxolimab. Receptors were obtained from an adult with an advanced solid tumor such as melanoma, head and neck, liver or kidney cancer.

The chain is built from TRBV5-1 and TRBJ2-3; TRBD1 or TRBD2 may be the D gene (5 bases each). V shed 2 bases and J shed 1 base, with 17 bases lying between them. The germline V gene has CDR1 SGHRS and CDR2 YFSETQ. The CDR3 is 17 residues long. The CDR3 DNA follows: TGCGCCAGCAGCTTAGGGAGTTTTTGGGGCGGCACAGATACGCAGTATTTT. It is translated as CASSLGSFWGGTDTQYF.

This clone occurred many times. This chain's CDR3 is CASRTGTEANQPQHF. The CDR3 region has the DNA TGTGCCAGCAGAACCGGGACGGAGGCCAATCAGCCCCAGCATTTT. The chain joins TRBV27 to TRBJ1-5; maybe TRBD1 (5 bases). V was cut by 6 bases and J by 3 bases, with 15 bases left in between. This CDR3 has 15 amino acids. Germline V CDR1 and CDR2: MNHEY, SMNVEV (reference sequence).

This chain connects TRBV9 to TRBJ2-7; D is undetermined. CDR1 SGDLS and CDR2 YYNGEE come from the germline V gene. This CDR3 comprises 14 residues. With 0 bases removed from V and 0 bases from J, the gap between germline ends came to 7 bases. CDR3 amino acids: CASSVGRISYEQYF. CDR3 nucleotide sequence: TGTGCCAGCAGCGTAGGGCGGATCTCCTACGAGCAGTACTTC.

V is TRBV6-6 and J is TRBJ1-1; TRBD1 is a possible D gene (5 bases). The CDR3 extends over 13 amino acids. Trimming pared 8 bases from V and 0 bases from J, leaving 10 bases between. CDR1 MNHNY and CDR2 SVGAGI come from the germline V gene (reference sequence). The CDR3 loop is CASSRGLNTEAFF. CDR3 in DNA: TGTGCCAGCTCCCGGGGACTGAACACTGAAGCTTTCTTT.